The 4 T cell receptor beta chains below come from one sample, sequenced in a study of glioma-infiltrating T cells after dendritic cell vaccination. Libraries were prepared by immunoSEQ multiplex PCR; TCRdb keeps only in-frame clonotypes and omits some of them. This table holds tens of thousands of clones, roughly 85% found once. Time point indicated: after dendritic cell vaccination, including at tumor progression/relapse. The material sequenced was blood, taken after dendritic cell vaccination. These receptors were taken from a human donor with glioblastoma.

In DNA form, the CDR3 reads TGCAGCGTTCCCCAGGGGGTCTCCTACAATGAGCAGTTCTTC. It yields the protein CSVPQGVSYNEQFF. The chain employs TRBV29-1 and TRBJ2-1, with 7 bases identical to TRBD1. V lost 5 bases and J lost 0; bases outside the gene matches: 4. The CDR3 covers 14 residues. Germline CDR1 and CDR2: SQVTM and ANQGSEA.

The chain has TRBV6-1 and TRBJ1-5; D unresolved. CDR1 is MNHNS and CDR2 is SASEGT in the germline V gene. The length of the CDR3 is 13 residues. V shed 5 bases and J shed 9 bases, with 14 bases lying between them. The CDR3 bases are TGTGCCAGCAGTTTTATCCAAGAGGGGCCCCAGCATTTT. Protein sequence: CASSFIQEGPQHF.

The chain carries TRBV5-6 and TRBJ2-1; TRBD2 matches 11 bases. CDR3 length equals 16 residues. The germline V gene has CDR1 SGHDT and CDR2 YYEEEE. V shed 1 base, J shed 4 bases, and the junction held 4 bases outside the gene matches. CDR3 sequence: CASSLRLAGGYNEQFF. The CDR3 DNA reads TGTGCCAGCAGCTTGAGGCTAGCGGGGGGTTACAATGAGCAGTTCTTC.

The CDR3 DNA reads as TGTGCCAGCAGCAGGATGTCTGAGCAGTTCTTC. Translating gives CASSRMSEQFF. The rearrangement uses TRBV6-1 and TRBJ2-1; D uncertain. Looked up from germline, CDR1 is MNHNS and CDR2 is SASEGT. V dropped 6 bases and J dropped 9 bases, with 9 bases sitting between them. The CDR3 has 11 residues.